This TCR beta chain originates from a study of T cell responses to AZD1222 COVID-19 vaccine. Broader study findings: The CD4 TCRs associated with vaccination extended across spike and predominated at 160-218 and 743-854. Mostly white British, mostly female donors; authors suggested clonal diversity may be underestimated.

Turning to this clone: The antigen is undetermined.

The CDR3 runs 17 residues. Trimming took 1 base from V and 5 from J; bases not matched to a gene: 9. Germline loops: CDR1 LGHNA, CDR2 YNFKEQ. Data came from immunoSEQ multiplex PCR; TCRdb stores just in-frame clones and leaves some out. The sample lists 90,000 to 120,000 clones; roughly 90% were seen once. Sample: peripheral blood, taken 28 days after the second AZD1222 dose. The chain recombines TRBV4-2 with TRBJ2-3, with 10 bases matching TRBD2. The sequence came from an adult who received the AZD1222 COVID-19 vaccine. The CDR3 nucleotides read TGTGCCAGCAGCCAAGGTCCAGCGGGGGGGCCAGGAGATACGCAGTATTTT. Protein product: CASSQGPAGGPGDTQYF.